One sample yielded the 25 T cell receptor beta chains listed below, sequenced in a study of cytomegalovirus exposure and HLA in healthy donors. Primers: 60 Vbeta forward and 13 Jbeta reverse. Data came from immunoSEQ multiplex PCR; TCRdb stores just in-frame clones and leaves some out. The repertoire holds around 100,000 clones, with about 80% as singletons. The sequenced material came from PBMCs. The receptors were sampled from a man in his forties in good health and CMV-seronegative.

This chain links TRBV5-6 with TRBJ1-4; 7 bases are shared with TRBD1. The V segment lost 3 bases and the J segment 1 base; nucleotides outside the gene matches: 6. Germline assignment: CDR1 SGHDT and CDR2 YYEEEE. The CDR3 is 16 amino acids. The CDR3 sequence: CASSSEWDRTNEKLFF. DNA of the CDR3: TGTGCCAGCAGCTCTGAATGGGACAGAACTAATGAAAAACTGTTTTTT.

The V call is TRBV20-1, the J call TRBJ1-5; D is undetermined. The CDR3 has 11 residues. Between the trimmed V and J ends, which lost 5 bases and 4 bases, there was a span of 6 bases. CDR1 is DFQATT and CDR2 is SNEGSKA in the germline V gene (reference sequence). DNA of the CDR3: TGCAGTGCTCAGCGAAATCAGCCCCAGCATTTT. Its translation is CSAQRNQPQHF.

This chain uses TRBV9 with TRBJ2-3; 9 bases align to TRBD2. Germline-derived CDR1 and CDR2 are SGDLS and YYNGEE. The CDR3 contains 16 residues. V shed 3 bases and J 4 bases; nucleotides not matched to a gene: 9. CDR3 protein: CASSAIAGVTADTQYF. In DNA, the CDR3 is TGTGCCAGCAGCGCGATAGCGGGGGTAACGGCAGATACGCAGTATTTT.

The V and J genes are TRBV5-6 and TRBJ1-2, with 7 positions matching TRBD1. The CDR3 is 14 amino acids. V was clipped by 4 bases and J by 8 bases; unmatched bases: 11. The germline V gene encodes CDR1 SGHDT and CDR2 YYEEEE. Here the CDR3 DNA reads TGTGCCAGCAGCATCTGGGACAGACCTAGGGGCTACACCTTC. This sequence encodes CASSIWDRPRGYTF.

The chain combines TRBV7-2 with TRBJ2-1, with a possible D match to TRBD2 (6 bases). Germline CDR1 and CDR2: SGHTA and FQGNSA. This CDR3 has 15 residues. V lost 5 bases and J lost 4, with 15 bases in between. For the CDR3, the DNA is TGTGCCAGCAGCCCCACGGGGGATAGGTACAATGAGCAGTTCTTC. The encoded protein is CASSPTGDRYNEQFF.

This chain joins TRBV7-8 and TRBJ1-2; D is uncertain. CDR3 length equals 15 residues. Trimming removed 5 bases at V and 3 bases at J, with 16 bases between. Germline V gene sequence: CDR1 SGHVS, CDR2 FQNEAQ. CDR3 sequence: CASSPRVYGDYGYTF. The CDR3 nucleotides read TGTGCCAGCAGCCCGAGGGTCTATGGCGACTATGGCTACACCTTC.

The chain joins TRBV9 to TRBJ2-1; D unclear. CDR1 is SGDLS, CDR2 YYNGEE, per germline. The CDR3 runs 13 residues. V lost 2 bases and J 0 bases, leaving 3 bases between the germline ends. This CDR3 is CASSVNSYNEQFF. The DNA for the CDR3 is TGTGCCAGCAGCGTCAACTCCTACAATGAGCAGTTCTTC.

The chain links TRBV5-1 to TRBJ1-2; D possibly corresponds to TRBD1 (5 bases). V lost 4 bases and J 2 bases, leaving 15 bases between the germline ends. The germline V gene has CDR1 SGHRS and CDR2 YFSETQ. CDR3 length: 15 residues. CDR3 protein: CASSRREQANYGYTF. The CDR3 DNA reads TGCGCCAGCAGCAGGAGGGAACAGGCCAACTATGGCTACACCTTC.

The V call is TRBV14, the J call TRBJ2-7; TRBD1 aligns across 7 bases. This CDR3 has 13 residues. In germline, CDR1 is SGHDN, CDR2 FVKESK. V lost 4 bases to trimming and J lost 3 bases; unmatched junction nucleotides: 3. The CDR3 region is CASSLWTGYEQYF. As DNA, the CDR3 is TGTGCCAGCAGCCTGTGGACAGGCTACGAGCAGTACTTC. The complete variable domain, with remaining parts taken from reference TRBV14 and TRBJ2-7, reads EAGVTQFPSHSVIEKGQTVTLRCDPISGHDNLYWYRRVMGKEIKFLLHFVKESKQDESGMPNNRFLAERTGGTYSTLKVQPAELEDSGVYFCASSLWTGYEQYFGPGTRLTVT.

The CDR3 is CASSRQGVGYEQYF. For the CDR3, the DNA is TGTGCCAGTAGTCGACAGGGGGTCGGCTACGAGCAGTACTTC. This chain joins TRBV19 and TRBJ2-7; TRBD1 agrees at 9 bases. Unmatched junction bases numbered 5, after V lost 5 bases and J lost 3 bases. The CDR3 is made up of 14 amino acids. Per germline, CDR1 LNHDA and CDR2 SQIVND (reference sequence).

This clone is a singleton in its sample. The chain recombines TRBV23-1 with TRBJ2-5; D is unresolved. TRBV23-1 is recorded as an ORF, its role being uncertain. Trimming cost V 2 bases and J 2 bases, with 12 bases left between them. This CDR3 comprises 15 residues. DNA of the CDR3: TGCGCCAGCAGTCAAAAGACGGGTATACAAGAGACCCAGTACTTC. As protein: CASSQKTGIQETQYF.

This chain joins TRBV19 and TRBJ1-2; D gene uncertain. Per germline, CDR1 LNHDA and CDR2 SQIVND (reference sequence). This CDR3 contains 16 residues. Trimming took 5 bases from V and 5 from J, leaving 21 bases between them. The CDR3 loop is CASSVPWGEGLYGYTF. The CDR3 nucleotides read TGTGCCAGTAGTGTCCCATGGGGTGAGGGATTATATGGCTACACCTTC.

The chain couples TRBV4-2 to TRBJ2-5; D gene ambiguous. With 0 bases removed from V and 5 bases from J, the gap between germline ends came to 13 bases. There are 15 residues in the CDR3. Per germline, CDR1 LGHNA and CDR2 YNFKEQ. As DNA, the CDR3 is TGTGCCAGCAGCCAAGATTTCACCCTCGGTGAGACCCAGTACTTC. Amino acid sequence: CASSQDFTLGETQYF.

This clone has just a few counts. The rearrangement joins TRBV15 to TRBJ1-5; D is unclear. This CDR3 is built from 14 residues. Looked up from germline, CDR1 is LNHNV and CDR2 is YYDKDF (reference sequence). The V end was cut by 3 bases, the J end by 7 bases, with 13 bases between. CDR3 in amino acids: CATSRDDPGQPQHF. The DNA of the CDR3 is TGTGCCACCAGCAGGGACGATCCGGGGCAGCCCCAGCATTTT.

The chain carries TRBV28 and TRBJ2-5, with D unclear. Germline loops: CDR1 MDHEN, CDR2 SYDVKM. Trimming stripped 1 base from V and 5 bases from J, with 8 bases between. There are 13 residues in the CDR3. The CDR3 here is CASSLSPRETQYF. CDR3 nucleotide sequence: TGTGCCAGCAGTTTATCACCGAGGGAGACCCAGTACTTC.

V is TRBV5-4 and J is TRBJ1-5; a possible D gene is TRBD1 (5 bases). V was shortened by 4 bases and J by 0 bases, with 11 bases between the two germline ends. CDR3 length equals 15 residues. CDR1 is SGHNT and CDR2 is YYREEE in the germline V gene (reference sequence). CDR3 nucleotides: TGTGCCAGCAGCGTGGGGCCTTATAGCAATCAGCCCCAGCATTTT. Translation gives CASSVGPYSNQPQHF.

The CDR3 is CASSPGLAGGQDTQYF. CDR3 DNA sequence: TGTGCCAGCAGTCCCGGACTAGCGGGGGGGCAAGATACGCAGTATTTT. V is TRBV28 and J is TRBJ2-3; TRBD2 aligns across 15 bases. V lost 5 bases, J lost 5 bases, and 5 bases stayed unmatched. The CDR3 sequence is 16 residues long. Germline loops: CDR1 MDHEN, CDR2 SYDVKM.

V is TRBV27 and J is TRBJ1-5, with a tentative D call TRBD1 (5 bases). The CDR3 sequence is 14 residues long. The germline CDR1 and CDR2 sequences are MNHEY and SMNVEV (reference sequence). The V end was cut by 5 bases, the J end by 3 bases, with 11 bases between. The CDR3 sequence: CASSPQVNNQPQHF. The CDR3 DNA follows: TGTGCCAGCAGTCCACAGGTAAACAATCAGCCCCAGCATTTT.

This clone was observed a handful of times. V and J are TRBV11-2 and TRBJ1-4; weak D call: TRBD1 (5 bases). There are 13 residues in the CDR3. Looked up from germline, CDR1 is SGHAT and CDR2 is FQNNGV. With 1 base removed from V and 8 bases from J, the gap between germline ends came to 8 bases. CDR3 in DNA: TGTGCCAGCAGCTTAGCGTCAGGGGAAAAACTGTTTTTT. It codes for CASSLASGEKLFF.

The J gene is TRBJ1-2, the V gene TRBV6-1; D is unclear. V was clipped by 1 base and J by 6 bases, with 9 bases between them. CDR1 and CDR2 (germline): MNHNS, SASEGT. This CDR3 region has 13 residues. The CDR3 loop reads CASSEVSVNGYTF. The DNA for the CDR3 is TGTGCCAGCAGTGAAGTCTCCGTAAATGGCTACACCTTC.

The chain carries TRBV27 and TRBJ1-2, with TRBD1 identical over 10 bases. With V trimmed by 6 bases and J by 4 bases, 5 bases remained unmatched. This CDR3 is 14 amino acids long. Germline assignment: CDR1 MNHEY and CDR2 SMNVEV (reference sequence). This chain's CDR3 is CASRGQGRFYGYTF. The CDR3 DNA follows: TGTGCCAGCAGGGGACAGGGGAGGTTCTATGGCTACACCTTC.

V and J are TRBV6-6 and TRBJ1-4; the D gene is possibly TRBD1 (5 bases). The CDR3 totals 15 residues. Germline V lookup: CDR1 MNHNY, CDR2 SVGAGI (reference sequence). Between the trimmed V and J ends, which lost 6 bases and 8 bases, there was a span of 19 bases. The CDR3 loop is CASRPGGVVGEKLFF. CDR3 coding DNA: TGTGCCAGCAGACCCGGGGGGGTCGTGGGAGAAAAACTGTTTTTT.

V is TRBV5-4 and J is TRBJ2-5; 12 bases match TRBD2. The V segment lost 0 bases and the J segment 4 bases; nucleotides outside the gene matches: 13. From germline, CDR1 is SGHNT and CDR2 YYREEE (reference sequence). The CDR3 covers 19 residues. The CDR3 sequence: CASSLDVGLAGGRRETQYF. The CDR3 DNA sequence: TGTGCCAGCAGCTTGGATGTTGGGCTAGCGGGGGGGCGACGAGAGACCCAGTACTTC.

The chain combines TRBV29-1 with TRBJ2-1; 12 nucleotides agree with TRBD2. The germline CDR1 and CDR2 sequences are SQVTM and ANQGSEA. The CDR3 is 14 amino acids. V shed 1 base, J shed 10 bases, and the junction held 5 bases outside the gene matches. The chain's CDR3 is CSVEGTLAGGEQFF. CDR3 DNA: TGCAGCGTTGAAGGGACTCTAGCGGGGGGGGAGCAGTTCTTC.

This clone was seen only a few times. The gene calls are TRBV10-1 and TRBJ2-7; D unclear. CDR1 is WNHNN and CDR2 is SYGVQD in the germline V gene (reference sequence). The ends were cut back, 2 bases at V and 6 bases at J, with 11 bases in the middle. The CDR3 runs to 13 residues. For the CDR3, the DNA is TGCGCCAGCAGTGAGAATACAGTCGGCGAGCAGTACTTC. Residues: CASSENTVGEQYF.